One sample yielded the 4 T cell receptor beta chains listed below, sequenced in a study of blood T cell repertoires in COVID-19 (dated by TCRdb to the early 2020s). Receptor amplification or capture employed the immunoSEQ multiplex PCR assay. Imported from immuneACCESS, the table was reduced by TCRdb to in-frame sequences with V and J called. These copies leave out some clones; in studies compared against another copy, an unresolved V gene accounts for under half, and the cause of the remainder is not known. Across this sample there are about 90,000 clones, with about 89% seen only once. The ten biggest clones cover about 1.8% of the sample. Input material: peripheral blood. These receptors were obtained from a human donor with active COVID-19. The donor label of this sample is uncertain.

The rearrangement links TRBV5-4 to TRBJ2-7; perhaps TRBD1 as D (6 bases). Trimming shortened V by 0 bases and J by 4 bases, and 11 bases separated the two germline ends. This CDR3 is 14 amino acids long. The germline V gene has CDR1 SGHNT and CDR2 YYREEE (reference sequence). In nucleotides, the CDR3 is TGTGCCAGCAGCTTGGTCAGGGGCGCGTACGAGCAGTACTTC. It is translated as CASSLVRGAYEQYF.

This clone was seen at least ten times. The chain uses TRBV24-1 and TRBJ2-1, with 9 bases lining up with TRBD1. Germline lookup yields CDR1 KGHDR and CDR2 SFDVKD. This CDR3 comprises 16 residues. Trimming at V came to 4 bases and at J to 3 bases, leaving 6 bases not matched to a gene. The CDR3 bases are TGTGCCACCAGTGACCCGGACAGGGGAGACTACAATGAGCAGTTCTTC. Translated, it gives CATSDPDRGDYNEQFF.

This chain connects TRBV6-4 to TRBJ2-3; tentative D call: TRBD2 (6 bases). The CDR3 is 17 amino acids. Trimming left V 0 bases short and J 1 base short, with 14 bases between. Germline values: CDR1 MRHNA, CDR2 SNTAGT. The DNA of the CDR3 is TGTGCCAGCAGTGACTCGCGAAGTTCTAGCGGCACAGATACGCAGTATTTT. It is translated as CASSDSRSSSGTDTQYF.

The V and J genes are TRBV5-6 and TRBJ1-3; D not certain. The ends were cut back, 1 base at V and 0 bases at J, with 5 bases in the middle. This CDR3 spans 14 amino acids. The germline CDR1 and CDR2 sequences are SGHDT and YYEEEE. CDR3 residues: CASSLSRSGNTIYF. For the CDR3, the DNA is TGTGCCAGCAGCTTGTCCCGCTCTGGAAACACCATATATTTT.